The 8 T cell receptor beta chains below all came from one sample that was sequenced in a study of T-cell memory formation after mild COVID-19. TCRdb itself ran the 5' RACE reads through MiXCR, one entry per CDR3 protein. The repertoire holds about 390,000 distinct CDR3 sequences, with 20% to 25% as singletons. Sequencing was carried out using PBMCs or a T cell subset sorted from them (not recorded which). The source of these receptors is an adult woman who had mild COVID-19 (a few samples of this study predate the infection). Cell type and time point are not known.

This clonotype was detected only a few times. The rearrangement joins TRBV5-1 to TRBJ2-6; D is perhaps TRBD1 (5 bases). This CDR3 is 16 amino acids long. The germline V and J ends were trimmed by 2 bases and 0 bases, with 9 bases remaining between them. Per germline, CDR1 SGHRS and CDR2 YFSETQ. In nucleotides, the CDR3 is TGCGCCAGCAGCTTTGCAGGGAACTCTGGGGCCAACGTCCTGACTTTC. Its protein product is CASSFAGNSGANVLTF.

The V gene is TRBV20-1, the J gene TRBJ2-7, with D unclear. Between the trimmed V and J ends, which lost 0 bases and 2 bases, there was a span of 8 bases. Germline values: CDR1 DFQATT, CDR2 SNEGSKA (reference sequence). The CDR3 covers 13 residues. Here the CDR3 DNA reads TGCAGTGCTAGAGATCGCAGAGCCTACGAGCAGTACTTC. It specifies CSARDRRAYEQYF.

V gene TRBV7-9 combines with J gene TRBJ1-1; D unresolved. V was trimmed by 4 bases and J by 4 bases, leaving 13 bases between them. The CDR3 sequence is 14 residues long. Germline V CDR1 and CDR2: SEHNR, FQNEAQ (reference sequence). CDR3 region: CASSSTKSTTEAFF. CDR3 in DNA: TGTGCCAGCAGCTCTACGAAGTCGACCACTGAAGCTTTCTTT.

V is TRBV12-5 and J is TRBJ1-3; D gene uncertain. The V end lost 10 bases, the J end lost 1 base, and 8 bases lay between the germline ends. Germline CDR1 LGHNT, CDR2 FRNRAP. This CDR3 has 12 amino acids. Written as DNA, the CDR3 is TGTGCTACGGGCGGTTCTGGAAACACCATATATTTT. Amino acids: CATGGSGNTIYF.

This rearrangement joins TRBV12-3 or TRBV12-4 to TRBJ1-1, with D unclear. Trimming took off 5 bases at V and 5 bases at J, with 9 bases between the two ends. The CDR3 extends over 12 amino acids. The CDR3 region is CASSMHQTEAFF. As DNA, the CDR3 is TGTGCCAGCAGTATGCACCAGACTGAAGCTTTCTTT.

The chain joins TRBV5-5 to TRBJ2-1; 8 bases map to TRBD1. V trimming: 4 bases; J trimming: 8 bases; junction bases outside the gene matches: 5. This CDR3 spans 13 amino acids. The germline CDR1 and CDR2 sequences are SGHKS and YYEKEE (reference sequence). CDR3 sequence reads: CASSRTGFDEQFF. The CDR3 DNA follows: TGTGCCAGCAGCCGGACAGGGTTCGATGAGCAGTTCTTC. Full variable domain (rest looked up from reference TRBV5-5 and TRBJ2-1): DAGVTQSPTHLIKTRGQQVTLRCSPISGHKSVSWYQQVLGQGPQFIFQYYEKEERGRGNFPDRFSARQFPNYSSELNVNALLLGDSALYLCASSRTGFDEQFFGPGTRLTVL.

This clonotype appeared a few times. This chain connects TRBV18 to TRBJ1-3; D remains unclear. Trimming took 1 base from V and 0 from J, leaving 7 bases between them. Per the germline V gene, CDR1 is KGHSH and CDR2 is LQKENI. This CDR3 region has 15 residues. CDR3 residues: CASSPLIASGNTIYF. In DNA, the CDR3 is TGTGCCAGCTCACCACTGATAGCCTCTGGAAACACCATATATTTT.

This clonotype was picked up many times. This chain connects TRBV7-9 to TRBJ2-3; D uncertain. Germline assignment: CDR1 SEHNR and CDR2 FQNEAQ (reference sequence). Trimming took off 4 bases at V and 0 bases at J, with 14 bases between the two ends. This CDR3 has 16 amino acids. The CDR3 nucleotides read TGTGCCAGCAGCTCCCGGGCCTTTACTAGCACAGATACGCAGTATTTT. Its protein is CASSSRAFTSTDTQYF.